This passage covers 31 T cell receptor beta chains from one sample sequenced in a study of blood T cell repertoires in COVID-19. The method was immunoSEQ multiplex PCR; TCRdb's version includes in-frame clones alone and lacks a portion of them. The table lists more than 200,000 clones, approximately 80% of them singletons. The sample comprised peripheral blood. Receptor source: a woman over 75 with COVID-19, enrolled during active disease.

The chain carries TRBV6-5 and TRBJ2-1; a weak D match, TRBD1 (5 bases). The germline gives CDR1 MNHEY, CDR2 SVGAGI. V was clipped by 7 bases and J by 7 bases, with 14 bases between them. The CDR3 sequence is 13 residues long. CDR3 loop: CASTRQGANEQFF. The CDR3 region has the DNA TGTGCCAGCACCCGGCAAGGGGCGAATGAGCAGTTCTTC.

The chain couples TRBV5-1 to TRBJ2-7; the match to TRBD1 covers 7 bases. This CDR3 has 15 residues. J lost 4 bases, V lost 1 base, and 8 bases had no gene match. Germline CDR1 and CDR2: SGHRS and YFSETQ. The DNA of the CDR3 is TGCGCCAGCAGCTTGAACCCGGGACAGTCATACGAGCAGTACTTC. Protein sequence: CASSLNPGQSYEQYF.

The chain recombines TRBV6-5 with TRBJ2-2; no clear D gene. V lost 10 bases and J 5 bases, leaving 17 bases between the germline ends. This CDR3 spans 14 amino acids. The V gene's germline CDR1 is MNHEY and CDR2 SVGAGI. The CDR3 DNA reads TGTGCCACTGTCGCCTACCTTTTGACCGGGGAGCTGTTTTTT. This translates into CATVAYLLTGELFF.

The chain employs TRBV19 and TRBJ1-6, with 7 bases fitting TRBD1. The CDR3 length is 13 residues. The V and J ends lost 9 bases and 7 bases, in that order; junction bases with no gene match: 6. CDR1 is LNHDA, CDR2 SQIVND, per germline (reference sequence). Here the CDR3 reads CASQTGENSPLHF. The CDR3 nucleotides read TGTGCCAGCCAAACAGGGGAGAATTCACCCCTCCACTTT.

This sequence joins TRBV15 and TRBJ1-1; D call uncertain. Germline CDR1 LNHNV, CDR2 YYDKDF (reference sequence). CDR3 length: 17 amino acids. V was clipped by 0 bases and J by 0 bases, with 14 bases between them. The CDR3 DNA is TGTGCCACCAGCAGAGAAGGGTCTTCGGGAATGAACACTGAAGCTTTCTTT. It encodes CATSREGSSGMNTEAFF.

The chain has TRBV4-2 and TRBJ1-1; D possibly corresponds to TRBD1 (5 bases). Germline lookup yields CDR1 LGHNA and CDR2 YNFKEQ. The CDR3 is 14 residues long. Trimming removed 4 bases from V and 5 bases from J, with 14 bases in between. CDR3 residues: CASSPGRGMTEAFF. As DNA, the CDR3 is TGTGCCAGCAGCCCGGGACGGGGGATGACTGAAGCTTTCTTT.

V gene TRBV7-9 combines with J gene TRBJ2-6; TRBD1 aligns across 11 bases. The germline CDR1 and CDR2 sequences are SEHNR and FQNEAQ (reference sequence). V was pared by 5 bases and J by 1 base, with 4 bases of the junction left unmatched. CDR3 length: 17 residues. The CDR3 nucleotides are TGTGCCAGCAGCGGGACAGGGGGTGTTTCTGGGGCCAACGTCCTGACTTTC. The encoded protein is CASSGTGGVSGANVLTF. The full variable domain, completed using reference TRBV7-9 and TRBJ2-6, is DTGVSQNPRHKITKRGQNVTFRCDPISEHNRLYWYRQTLGQGPEFLTYFQNEAQLEKSRLLSDRFSAERPKGSFSTLEIQRTEQGDSAMYLCASSGTGGVSGANVLTFGAGSRLTVL.

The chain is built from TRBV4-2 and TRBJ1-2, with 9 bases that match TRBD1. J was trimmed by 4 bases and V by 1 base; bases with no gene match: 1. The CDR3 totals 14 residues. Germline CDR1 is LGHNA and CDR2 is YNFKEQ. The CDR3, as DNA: TGTGCCAGCAGCCAAGTGGACAGGGGCTATGGCTACACCTTC. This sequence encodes CASSQVDRGYGYTF.

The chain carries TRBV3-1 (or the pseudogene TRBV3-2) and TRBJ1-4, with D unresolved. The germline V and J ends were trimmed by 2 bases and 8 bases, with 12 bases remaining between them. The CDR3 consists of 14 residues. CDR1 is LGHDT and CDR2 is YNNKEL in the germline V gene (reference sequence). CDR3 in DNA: TGTGCCAGCAGCCAATTAGGGAGGGAGGAAAAACTGTTTTTT. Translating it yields CASSQLGREEKLFF.

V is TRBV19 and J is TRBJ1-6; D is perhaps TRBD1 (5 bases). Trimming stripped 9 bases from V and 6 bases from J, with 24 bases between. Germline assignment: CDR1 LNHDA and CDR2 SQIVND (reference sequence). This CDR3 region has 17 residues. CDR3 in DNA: TGTGCCAGCGAGCCCCGGGACTTGGGGCGATCTAATTCACCCCTCCACTTT. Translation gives CASEPRDLGRSNSPLHF. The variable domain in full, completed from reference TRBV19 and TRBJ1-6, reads DGGITQSPKYLFRKEGQNVTLSCEQNLNHDAMYWYRQDPGQGLRLIYYSQIVNDFQKGDIAEGYSVSREKKESFPLTVTSAQKNPTAFYLCASEPRDLGRSNSPLHFGNGTRLTVT.

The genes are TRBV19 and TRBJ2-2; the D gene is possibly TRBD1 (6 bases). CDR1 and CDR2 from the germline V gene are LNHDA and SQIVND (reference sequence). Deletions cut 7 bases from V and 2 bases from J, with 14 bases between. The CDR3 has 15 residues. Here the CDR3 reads CASTADSPNTGELFF. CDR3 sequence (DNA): TGTGCCAGTACAGCGGACAGTCCAAACACCGGGGAGCTGTTTTTT.

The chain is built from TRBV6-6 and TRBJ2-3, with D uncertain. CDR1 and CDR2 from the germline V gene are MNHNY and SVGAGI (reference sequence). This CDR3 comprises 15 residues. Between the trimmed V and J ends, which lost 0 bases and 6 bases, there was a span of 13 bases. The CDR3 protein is CASSYSNLVEDTQYF. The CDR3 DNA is TGTGCCAGCAGTTACTCGAATCTAGTGGAGGATACGCAGTATTTT.

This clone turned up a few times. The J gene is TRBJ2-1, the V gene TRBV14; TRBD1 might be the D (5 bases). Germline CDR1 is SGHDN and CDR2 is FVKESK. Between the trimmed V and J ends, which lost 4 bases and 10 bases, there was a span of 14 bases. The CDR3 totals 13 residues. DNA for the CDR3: TGTGCCAGCAGCCCGATCAGGGATAGCGAGCAGTTCTTC. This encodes CASSPIRDSEQFF.

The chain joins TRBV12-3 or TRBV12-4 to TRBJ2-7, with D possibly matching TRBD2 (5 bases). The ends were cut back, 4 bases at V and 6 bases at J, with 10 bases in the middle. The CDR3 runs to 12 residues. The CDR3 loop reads CASSYLGGEQYF. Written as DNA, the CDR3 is TGTGCCAGCAGTTATCTAGGAGGCGAGCAGTACTTC.

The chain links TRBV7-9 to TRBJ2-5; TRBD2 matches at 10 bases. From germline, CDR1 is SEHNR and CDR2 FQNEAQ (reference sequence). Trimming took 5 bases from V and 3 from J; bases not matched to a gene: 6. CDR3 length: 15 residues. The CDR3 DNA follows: TGTGCCAGCAGCCCCATAGGACTAGCGGAAGAGACCCAGTACTTC. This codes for CASSPIGLAEETQYF.

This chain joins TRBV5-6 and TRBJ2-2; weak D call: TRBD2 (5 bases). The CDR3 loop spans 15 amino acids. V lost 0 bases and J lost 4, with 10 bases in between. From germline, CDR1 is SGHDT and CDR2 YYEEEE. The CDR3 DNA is TGTGCCAGCAGCTTGGACAGCGCGGGCACCGGGGAGCTGTTTTTT. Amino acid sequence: CASSLDSAGTGELFF.

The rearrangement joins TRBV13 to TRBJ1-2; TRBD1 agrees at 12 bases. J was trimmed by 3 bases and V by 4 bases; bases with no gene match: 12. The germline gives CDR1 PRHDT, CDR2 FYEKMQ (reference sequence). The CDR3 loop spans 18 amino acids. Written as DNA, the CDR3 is TGTGCCAGCAGCTCAACCGGGACAGGGGGCCTATTGGACTATGGCTACACCTTC. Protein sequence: CASSSTGTGGLLDYGYTF.

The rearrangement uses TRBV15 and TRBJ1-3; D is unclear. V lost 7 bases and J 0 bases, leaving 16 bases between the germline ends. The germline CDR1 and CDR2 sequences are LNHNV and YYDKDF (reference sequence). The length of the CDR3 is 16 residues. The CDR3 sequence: CATMRRVSSSGNTIYF. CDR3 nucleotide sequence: TGTGCCACCATGCGGCGGGTATCGAGCTCTGGAAACACCATATATTTT.

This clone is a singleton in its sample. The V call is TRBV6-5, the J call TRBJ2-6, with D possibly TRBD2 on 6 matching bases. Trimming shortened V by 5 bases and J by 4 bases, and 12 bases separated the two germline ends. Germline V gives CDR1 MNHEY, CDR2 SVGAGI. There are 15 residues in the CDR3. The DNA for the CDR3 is TGTGCCAGCAGTAATGACGGGAGAGGGGCCAACGTCCTGACTTTC. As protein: CASSNDGRGANVLTF.

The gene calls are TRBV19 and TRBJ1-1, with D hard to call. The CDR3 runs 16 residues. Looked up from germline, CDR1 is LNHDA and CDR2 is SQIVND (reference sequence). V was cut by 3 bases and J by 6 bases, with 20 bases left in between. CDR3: CASSMGPGYLLAEAFF. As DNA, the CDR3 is TGTGCCAGTAGTATGGGTCCAGGTTATCTACTAGCTGAAGCTTTCTTT.

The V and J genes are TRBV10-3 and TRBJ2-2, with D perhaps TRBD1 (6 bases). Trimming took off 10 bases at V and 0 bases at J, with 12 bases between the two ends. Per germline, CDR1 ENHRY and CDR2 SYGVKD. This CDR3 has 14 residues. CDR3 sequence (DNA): TGTGCCACCCGGGACATAGCGAACACCGGGGAGCTGTTTTTT. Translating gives CATRDIANTGELFF.

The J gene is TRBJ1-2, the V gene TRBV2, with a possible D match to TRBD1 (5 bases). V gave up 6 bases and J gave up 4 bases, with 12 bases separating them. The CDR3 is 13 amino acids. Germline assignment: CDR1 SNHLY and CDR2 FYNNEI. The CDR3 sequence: CASRQAPGYGYTF. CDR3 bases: TGTGCCAGCAGACAGGCACCGGGCTATGGCTACACCTTC.

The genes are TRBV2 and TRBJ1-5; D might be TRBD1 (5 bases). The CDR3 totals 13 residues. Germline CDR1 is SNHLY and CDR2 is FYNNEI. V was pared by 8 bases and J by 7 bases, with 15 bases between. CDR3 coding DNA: TGTGCCAGCGGGGAAAGGCAGGGACAGCCCCAGCATTTT. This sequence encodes CASGERQGQPQHF.

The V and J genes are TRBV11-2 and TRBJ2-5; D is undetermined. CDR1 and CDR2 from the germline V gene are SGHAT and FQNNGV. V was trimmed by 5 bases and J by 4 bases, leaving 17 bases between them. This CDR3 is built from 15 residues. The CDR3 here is CASSTHLLGLETQYF. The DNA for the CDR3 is TGTGCCAGCAGCACTCATCTTCTAGGCCTAGAGACCCAGTACTTC.

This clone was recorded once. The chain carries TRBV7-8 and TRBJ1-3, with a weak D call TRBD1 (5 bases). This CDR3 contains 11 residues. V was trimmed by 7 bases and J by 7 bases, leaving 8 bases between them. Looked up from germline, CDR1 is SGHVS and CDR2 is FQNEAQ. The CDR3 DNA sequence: TGTGCCAGCACCTCAGGGAACACCATATATTTT. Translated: CASTSGNTIYF. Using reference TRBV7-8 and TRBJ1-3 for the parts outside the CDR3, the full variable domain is GAGVSQSPRYKVAKRGQDVALRCDPISGHVSLFWYQQALGQGPEFLTYFQNEAQLDKSGLPSDRFFAERPEGSVSTLKIQRTQQEDSAVYLCASTSGNTIYFGEGSWLTVV.

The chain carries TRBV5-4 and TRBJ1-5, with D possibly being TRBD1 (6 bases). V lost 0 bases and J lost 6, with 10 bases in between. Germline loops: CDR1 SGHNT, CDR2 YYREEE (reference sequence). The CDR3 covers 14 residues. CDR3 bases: TGTGCCAGCAGCTTGGACTTACAGGGTCAGCCCCAGCATTTT. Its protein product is CASSLDLQGQPQHF.

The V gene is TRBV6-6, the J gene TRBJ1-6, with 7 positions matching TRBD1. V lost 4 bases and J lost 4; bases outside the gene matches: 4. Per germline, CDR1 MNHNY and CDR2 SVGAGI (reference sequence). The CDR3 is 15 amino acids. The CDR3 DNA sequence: TGTGCCAGCAGTTCGGGACAGTCGTATAATTCACCCCTCCACTTT. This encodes CASSSGQSYNSPLHF.

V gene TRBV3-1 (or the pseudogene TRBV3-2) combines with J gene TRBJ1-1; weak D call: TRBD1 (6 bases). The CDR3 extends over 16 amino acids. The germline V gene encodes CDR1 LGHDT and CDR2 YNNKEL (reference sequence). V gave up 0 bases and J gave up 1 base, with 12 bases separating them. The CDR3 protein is CASSQELGARNTEAFF. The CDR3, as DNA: TGTGCCAGCAGCCAAGAGTTGGGGGCTCGGAACACTGAAGCTTTCTTT.

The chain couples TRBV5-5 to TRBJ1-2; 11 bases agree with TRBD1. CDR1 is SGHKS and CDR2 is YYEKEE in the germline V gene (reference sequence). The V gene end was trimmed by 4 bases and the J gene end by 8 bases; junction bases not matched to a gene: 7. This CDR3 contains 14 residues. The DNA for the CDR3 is TGTGCCAGCAGCACCGGGACAGGGGGGACGGGCTACACCTTC. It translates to CASSTGTGGTGYTF.

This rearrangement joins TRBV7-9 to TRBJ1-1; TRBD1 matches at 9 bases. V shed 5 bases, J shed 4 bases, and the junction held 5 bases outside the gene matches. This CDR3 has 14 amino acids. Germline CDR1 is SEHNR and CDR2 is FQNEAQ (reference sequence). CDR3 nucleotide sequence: TGTGCCAGCAGCGCACAGGGGGCCGGCACTGAAGCTTTCTTT. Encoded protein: CASSAQGAGTEAFF.

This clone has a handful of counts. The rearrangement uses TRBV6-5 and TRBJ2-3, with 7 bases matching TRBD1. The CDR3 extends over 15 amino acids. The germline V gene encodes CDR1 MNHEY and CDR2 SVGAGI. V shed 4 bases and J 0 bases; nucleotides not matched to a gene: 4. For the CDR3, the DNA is TGTGCCAGCAGTTCCAGGGGGTTTAGCACAGATACGCAGTATTTT. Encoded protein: CASSSRGFSTDTQYF.